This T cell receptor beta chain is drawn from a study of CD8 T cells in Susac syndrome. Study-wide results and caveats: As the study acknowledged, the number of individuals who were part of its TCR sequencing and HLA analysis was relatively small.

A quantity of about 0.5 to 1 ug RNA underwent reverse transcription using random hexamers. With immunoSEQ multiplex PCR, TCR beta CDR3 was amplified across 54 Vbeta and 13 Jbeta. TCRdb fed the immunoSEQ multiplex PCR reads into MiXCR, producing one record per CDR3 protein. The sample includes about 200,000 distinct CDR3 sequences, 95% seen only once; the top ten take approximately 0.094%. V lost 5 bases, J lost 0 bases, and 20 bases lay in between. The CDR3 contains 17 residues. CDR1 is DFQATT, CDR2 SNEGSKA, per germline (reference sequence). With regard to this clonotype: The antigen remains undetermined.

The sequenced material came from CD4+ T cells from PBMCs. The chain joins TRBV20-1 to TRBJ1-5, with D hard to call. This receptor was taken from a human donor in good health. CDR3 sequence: CSAPPNPPTYSNQPQHF. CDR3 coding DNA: TGCAGTGCTCCCCCTAACCCCCCTACCTATAGCAATCAGCCCCAGCATTTT.